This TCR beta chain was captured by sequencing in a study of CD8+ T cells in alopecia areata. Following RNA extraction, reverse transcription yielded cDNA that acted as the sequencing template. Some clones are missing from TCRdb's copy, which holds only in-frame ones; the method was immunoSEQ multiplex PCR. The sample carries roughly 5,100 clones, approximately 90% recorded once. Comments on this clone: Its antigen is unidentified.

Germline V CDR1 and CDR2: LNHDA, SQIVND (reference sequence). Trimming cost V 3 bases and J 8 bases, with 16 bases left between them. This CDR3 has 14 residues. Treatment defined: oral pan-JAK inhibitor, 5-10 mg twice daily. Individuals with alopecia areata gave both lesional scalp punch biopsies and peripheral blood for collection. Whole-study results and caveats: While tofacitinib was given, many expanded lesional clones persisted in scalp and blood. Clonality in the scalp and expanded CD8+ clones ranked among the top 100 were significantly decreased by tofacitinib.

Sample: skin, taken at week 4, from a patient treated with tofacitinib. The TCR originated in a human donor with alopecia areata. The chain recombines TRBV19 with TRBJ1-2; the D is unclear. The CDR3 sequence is CASSILTRAQGYTF. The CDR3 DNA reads TGTGCCAGTAGTATCCTGACTCGAGCACAGGGCTACACCTTC.